This is a list of T cell receptor beta chains from one sample in a study of T-cell reconstitution after alpha-beta-depleted transplantation in children. TCRdb analysed the PCR reads with MiXCR anew, one entry per CDR3 protein. In the table there are 700,000 or so distinct CDR3 sequences, around 14% of which are singletons. This sample comprised PBMCs, obtained before TCRalphabeta/CD19-depleted stem cell transplant. These receptors all come from a girl aged 2 to 10 with congenital amegakaryocytic thrombocytopenia, due to receive a stem cell transplant. Both conserved end residues are part of each CDR3. The D gene is left open where the match is weak. Some rows have no size entry. The others give once, few or many, or a class for an expanded clone.

DNA: TGTGCCAGCAGTTCCGACAGGGAAACTGAAGCTTTCTTT
CDR3: CASSSDRETEAFF
V: TRBV27
J: TRBJ1-1
size: many
D: TRBD1

DNA: TGCAGCGTTGAGGGGCAGGGGAAGACAGATACGCAGTATTTT
CDR3: CSVEGQGKTDTQYF
V: TRBV29-1
J: TRBJ2-3
size: many
D: .

DNA: TGCGCCAGCAGCTTGGGACCACATGGAAACACCATATATTTT
CDR3: CASSLGPHGNTIYF
V: TRBV5-1
J: TRBJ1-3
size: many
D: .

DNA: TGTGCCAGTATAGACCGGAACACCGGGGAGCTGTTTTTT
CDR3: CASIDRNTGELFF
V: TRBV19
J: TRBJ2-2
size: few
D: .

DNA: TGCGCCAGCAGCGTGGCCGGGACGACCTACGAGCAGTACTTC
CDR3: CASSVAGTTYEQYF
V: TRBV5-1
J: TRBJ2-7
size: .
D: .

DNA: TGTGCCATCAACGGCGGTGACTCCTACGGCGAGCAGTACTTC
CDR3: CAINGGDSYGEQYF
V: TRBV10-3
J: TRBJ2-7
size: many
D: .

DNA: TGCAGTGCTAGAAGACTATTGAACACCGGGGAGCTGTTTTTT
CDR3: CSARRLLNTGELFF
V: TRBV20-1
J: TRBJ2-2
size: .
D: .

DNA: TGTGCCTGGAGTAGCGGGAGGCAGTACAATGAGCAGTTCTTC
CDR3: CAWSSGRQYNEQFF
V: TRBV30
J: TRBJ2-1
size: .
D: TRBD2

DNA: TGTGCCAGCAGCTTATCAGGGGCCGATGAGCAGTTCTTC
CDR3: CASSLSGADEQFF
V: TRBV7-9
J: TRBJ2-1
size: .
D: .

DNA: TGTGCCAGCAGCTCACCCGGGACTAGCGGGAGAACCTGGGACATTCAGTACTTC
CDR3: CASSSPGTSGRTWDIQYF
V: TRBV28
J: TRBJ2-4
size: .
D: TRBD2

DNA: TGCAGTGCTAGACCGACTTCCACCTACGAGCAGTACTTC
CDR3: CSARPTSTYEQYF
V: TRBV20-1
J: TRBJ2-7
size: .
D: .

DNA: TGTGCCAGCAGGAACACAGGGTATGGTTTAATGGAGACCCAGTACTTC
CDR3: CASRNTGYGLMETQYF
V: TRBV27
J: TRBJ2-5
size: .
D: .

DNA: TGTGCCAGCAGCTTAGCAGCACTAAGTGGCAATGAGCAGTTCTTC
CDR3: CASSLAALSGNEQFF
V: TRBV7-2
J: TRBJ2-1
size: .
D: .

DNA: TGTGCCAGCAGCCCCCAGAGCGACAGGGGGGAAAAACTGTTTTTT
CDR3: CASSPQSDRGEKLFF
V: TRBV7-2
J: TRBJ1-4
size: many
D: TRBD1

DNA: TGTGCCAGCAGTTCCTCGGACACTTCCTACGAGCAGTACTTC
CDR3: CASSSSDTSYEQYF
V: TRBV12-3/TRBV12-4
J: TRBJ2-7
size: many
D: .

DNA: TGTGCCATCAGAACTGGCACAGATACGCAGTATTTT
CDR3: CAIRTGTDTQYF
V: TRBV10-3
J: TRBJ2-3
size: many
D: .

DNA: TGTGCCACCAGTGATTTACCGGCTAGCGGGACGGATACGCAGTATTTT
CDR3: CATSDLPASGTDTQYF
V: TRBV24-1
J: TRBJ2-3
size: few
D: TRBD2

DNA: TGTGCCAGCTCACCAAGGGCGGACAATGAGCAGTTCTTC
CDR3: CASSPRADNEQFF
V: TRBV18
J: TRBJ2-1
size: few
D: .

DNA: TGCGCCAGCAGCTTGCATTCGGGGGGCTCCGGAAACACCATATATTTT
CDR3: CASSLHSGGSGNTIYF
V: TRBV5-1
J: TRBJ1-3
size: .
D: .

DNA: TGCAGCGTCGGAGGGACAGACTTCTCCTACGAGCAGTACTTC
CDR3: CSVGGTDFSYEQYF
V: TRBV29-1
J: TRBJ2-7
size: few
D: .

DNA: TGCAGCGTGGCCAGTGGGGGGTGGAGTGAAAAACTGTTTTTT
CDR3: CSVASGGWSEKLFF
V: TRBV29-1
J: TRBJ1-4
size: .
D: .

DNA: TGCGCCAGCTCTGGGACAGGGTCCATCAATGAGCAGTTCTTC
CDR3: CASSGTGSINEQFF
V: TRBV5-1
J: TRBJ2-1
size: many
D: TRBD1

DNA: TGTGCCAGCAGGAGGGACGGATCCTACGAGCAGTACTTC
CDR3: CASRRDGSYEQYF
V: TRBV25-1
J: TRBJ2-7
size: many
D: .

DNA: TGCAGCGTTGAATTTCTAGCGGAGCCACAAGAGACCCAGTACTTC
CDR3: CSVEFLAEPQETQYF
V: TRBV29-1
J: TRBJ2-5
size: few
D: TRBD2

DNA: TGTGCCAGCAGCTCGGGACGGTCGAATTCACCCCTCCACTTT
CDR3: CASSSGRSNSPLHF
V: TRBV5-6
J: TRBJ1-6
size: many
D: .

DNA: TGCAGCGTTGAAGAAGAGACTAGCGGTCGCACAGATACGCAGTATTTT
CDR3: CSVEEETSGRTDTQYF
V: TRBV29-1
J: TRBJ2-3
size: few
D: TRBD2

DNA: TGTGCCAGCAGCCAATCATGGACAGTGGGCAATGAGCAGTTCTTC
CDR3: CASSQSWTVGNEQFF
V: TRBV7-6
J: TRBJ2-1
size: .
D: .

DNA: TGCGCCAGCAGCTCGCGGACAGGGAACTCTGGAAACACCATATATTTT
CDR3: CASSSRTGNSGNTIYF
V: TRBV5-1
J: TRBJ1-3
size: few
D: TRBD1

DNA: TGTGCCAGCAGTTTAAGAGGGTTGGTCGGGGAGCTGATTTTT
CDR3: CASSLRGLVGELIF
V: TRBV12-3/TRBV12-4
J: TRBJ2-2
size: .
D: .

DNA: TGTGCCAGCAGCTTAGTGGTGACTAGCGGGAGAACCGGGGAGCTGTTTTTT
CDR3: CASSLVVTSGRTGELFF
V: TRBV7-9
J: TRBJ2-2
size: few
D: TRBD2

DNA: TGCAGTGCTAGAGATAGCCGCCCCGGTTCCTACAATGAGCAGTTCTTC
CDR3: CSARDSRPGSYNEQFF
V: TRBV20-1
J: TRBJ2-1
size: .
D: .

DNA: TGTGCCAGCAGCGAATCCGGATCGGGGAACAAAGAGACCCAGTACTTC
CDR3: CASSESGSGNKETQYF
V: TRBV7-9
J: TRBJ2-5
size: .
D: .

DNA: TGCAGTGCCCGGAGCGGGTCCAGCTGGTTCTTC
CDR3: CSARSGSSWFF
V: TRBV20-1
J: TRBJ2-1
size: few
D: .

DNA: TGCAGCGGGGGACAGGAGCGGAACACTGAAGCTTTCTTT
CDR3: CSGGQERNTEAFF
V: TRBV29-1
J: TRBJ1-1
size: many
D: TRBD1

DNA: TGTGCCAGTAGTATAGCGACAGAAGCTAACTATGGCTACACCTTC
CDR3: CASSIATEANYGYTF
V: TRBV19
J: TRBJ1-2
size: .
D: .

DNA: TGCAGTGCTAGATCGGGTTTATCCTACGAGCAGTACTTC
CDR3: CSARSGLSYEQYF
V: TRBV20-1
J: TRBJ2-7
size: many
D: .

DNA: TGCGCCAGCAGCTTGTCATACGGGGTCCGGAACACTGAAGCTTTCTTT
CDR3: CASSLSYGVRNTEAFF
V: TRBV5-1
J: TRBJ1-1
size: many
D: .

DNA: TGTGCCAGCAGCGGAACAGGGTATTGGGATTCACCCCTCCACTTT
CDR3: CASSGTGYWDSPLHF
V: TRBV5-5
J: TRBJ1-6
size: many
D: .

DNA: TGCAGTGCCGTTGATCAGGGAAGAGGGACCTACGAGCAGTACTTC
CDR3: CSAVDQGRGTYEQYF
V: TRBV20-1
J: TRBJ2-7
size: .
D: .

DNA: TGTGCCAGCATCAGGGTCAACACTGAAGCTTTCTTT
CDR3: CASIRVNTEAFF
V: TRBV6-6
J: TRBJ1-1
size: many
D: .

DNA: TGCAGTGCTAGACGACTAGCGGGACTGTGGGAGCAGTACTTC
CDR3: CSARRLAGLWEQYF
V: TRBV20-1
J: TRBJ2-7
size: few
D: TRBD2

DNA: TGCAGTGCTAGAGATCCGGGAGCTGATGAGCAGTTCTTC
CDR3: CSARDPGADEQFF
V: TRBV20-1
J: TRBJ2-1
size: .
D: .

DNA: TGCAGTGCTAGAGAACATAGCGGAGCGTACCAAGAGACCCAGTACTTC
CDR3: CSAREHSGAYQETQYF
V: TRBV20-1
J: TRBJ2-5
size: .
D: .

DNA: TGCAGCGCCATCGCGGGAGGGCCGAGGGCTAGCACAGATACGCAGTATTTT
CDR3: CSAIAGGPRASTDTQYF
V: TRBV20-1
J: TRBJ2-3
size: many
D: TRBD2

DNA: TGTGCCAGCAGCCCCTCACGGCTAGCGAAGAACAATGAGCAGTTCTTC
CDR3: CASSPSRLAKNNEQFF
V: TRBV7-6
J: TRBJ2-1
size: many
D: .

DNA: TGTGCCTGGAGTAGGCCTATCGGGCTCTCCTACGAGCAGTACTTC
CDR3: CAWSRPIGLSYEQYF
V: TRBV30
J: TRBJ2-7
size: once
D: .

DNA: TGTGCCAGCAGTGAACTCAAGGGAGATACGCAGTATTTT
CDR3: CASSELKGDTQYF
V: TRBV2
J: TRBJ2-3
size: .
D: .

DNA: TGCAGTGCCCTAGGGCAGAGGGGCTACACCTTC
CDR3: CSALGQRGYTF
V: TRBV20-1
J: TRBJ1-2
size: many
D: .

DNA: TGTGCCAGCAGGAACAGGACCACCGGGGAGCTGTTTTTT
CDR3: CASRNRTTGELFF
V: TRBV28
J: TRBJ2-2
size: .
D: .

DNA: TGCGCCAGCAGCCAAGATGCGCCCCAGGGGTACGAGCAGTACTTC
CDR3: CASSQDAPQGYEQYF
V: TRBV4-1
J: TRBJ2-7
size: few
D: .

DNA: TGTGCCACCAGTGATGCGACAGGTTCTAACTATGGCTACACCTTC
CDR3: CATSDATGSNYGYTF
V: TRBV24-1
J: TRBJ1-2
size: .
D: .

DNA: TGCGCCAGCAGTGAGCTCGGGGGCTCCTACAATGAGCAGTTCTTC
CDR3: CASSELGGSYNEQFF
V: TRBV10-1
J: TRBJ2-1
size: many
D: .